The 17 T cell receptor beta chains listed next were all sequenced from one sample in a study of blood T cell repertoires in COVID-19. Clones were read by immunoSEQ multiplex PCR, and TCRdb kept only the in-frame ones, dropping some. This table has a few hundred thousand clones, approximately 90% appearing once. Material for sequencing was PBMCs or T cells enriched from blood (not recorded which). The receptors here all came from a man aged 18 to 29 with acute COVID-19.

The genes are TRBV5-8 and TRBJ1-5; perhaps TRBD1 as D (5 bases). V lost 1 base and J 4 bases, leaving 12 bases between the germline ends. Germline CDR1 SGHTS, CDR2 YDEGEE. This CDR3 region has 15 residues. CDR3 amino acids: CASSLWGTGNQPQHF. The CDR3 DNA reads TGTGCCAGCAGCTTGTGGGGGACTGGAAATCAGCCCCAGCATTTT.

This clone occurred once. V usage is TRBV30 and J usage is TRBJ2-1; 12 nucleotides line up with TRBD2. The CDR3 sequence is 17 residues long. With V trimmed by 3 bases and J by 0 bases, 6 bases remained unmatched. CDR1 GTSNPN and CDR2 SVGIG come from the germline V gene (reference sequence). CDR3 residues: CAWSLGLAGLSYNEQFF. Written as DNA, the CDR3 is TGTGCCTGGAGCTTGGGACTAGCGGGTCTCTCCTACAATGAGCAGTTCTTC. The whole variable domain, filled in from reference TRBV30 and TRBJ2-1, reads SQTIHQWPATLVQPVGSPLSLECTVEGTSNPNLYWYRQAAGRGLQLLFYSVGIGQISSEVPQNLSASRPQDRQFILSSKKLLLSDSGFYLCAWSLGLAGLSYNEQFFGPGTRLTVL.

The rearrangement uses TRBV5-6 and TRBJ2-2, with TRBD1 matching over 8 bases. The CDR3 contains 16 residues. Looked up from germline, CDR1 is SGHDT and CDR2 is YYEEEE. The trim removed 1 base at V and 6 bases at J, leaving 8 bases unmatched. The CDR3, as DNA: TGTGCCAGCAGCTTGTCTACAGGGGGGTGGCCCGGGGAGCTGTTTTTT. As protein: CASSLSTGGWPGELFF.

J is TRBJ2-2 and V is TRBV18; possible D gene TRBD2, 5 bases. The CDR3 extends over 15 amino acids. Per germline, CDR1 KGHSH and CDR2 LQKENI. The V end was cut by 6 bases, the J end by 0 bases, with 11 bases between. The CDR3 nucleotides read TGTGCCAGCTCCGTGGACTTTCCGAACACCGGGGAGCTGTTTTTT. It specifies CASSVDFPNTGELFF.

The gene calls are TRBV12-2 and TRBJ2-7; TRBD2, the table's D call, lacks a check against the DNA. TRBV12-2 is a pseudogene segment. This CDR3 is built from 17 residues. CDR3 nucleotides: TGTGCAAGTCGCTTAGCTGGGGGGACTAGCGACGATTACGAGCAGTACTTC. Translating gives CASRLAGGTSDDYEQYF.

This chain joins TRBV27 and TRBJ1-1; a possible D gene is TRBD1 (6 bases). From germline, CDR1 is MNHEY and CDR2 SMNVEV (reference sequence). The V end was cut by 2 bases, the J end by 7 bases, with 14 bases between. The CDR3 sequence is 14 residues long. The DNA for the CDR3 is TGTGCCAGCAGTTTACACGACAGGACCGATGAAGCTTTCTTT. This encodes CASSLHDRTDEAFF.

The chain uses TRBV11-2 and TRBJ2-1, with TRBD1 matching 7 bases. Germline CDR1 reads SGHAT; CDR2 reads FQNNGV. The CDR3 contains 15 residues. V was pared by 5 bases and J by 2 bases, with 6 bases of the junction left unmatched. CDR3 DNA sequence: TGTGCCAGCAGCATCCCCGGGACAGCCTACAATGAGCAGTTCTTC. Translation gives CASSIPGTAYNEQFF.

The gene calls are TRBV6-2 or TRBV6-3 and TRBJ2-3, with 7 bases fitting TRBD2. The V segment lost 5 bases and the J segment 8 bases; nucleotides outside the gene matches: 7. The CDR3 consists of 13 residues. Germline CDR1 MNHEY, CDR2 SVGEGT. CDR3 residues: CASSDAGVRTQYF. The CDR3 region has the DNA TGTGCCAGCAGTGACGCGGGAGTGCGTACGCAGTATTTT.

The chain combines TRBV27 with TRBJ1-1; D unresolved. Germline V gene lookup returns CDR1 MNHEY and CDR2 SMNVEV (reference sequence). Trimming took off 3 bases at V and 7 bases at J, with 9 bases between the two ends. The CDR3 spans 12 residues. The CDR3 region is CASSFPRGEAFF. The DNA of the CDR3 is TGTGCCAGCAGTTTTCCCCGGGGTGAAGCTTTCTTT.

The genes are TRBV10-1 and TRBJ2-3, with 8 bases fitting TRBD1. V trimming: 2 bases; J trimming: 7 bases; junction bases outside the gene matches: 11. CDR1 is WNHNN, CDR2 SYGVQD, per germline (reference sequence). This CDR3 comprises 16 residues. The CDR3 here is CASSELQGAPVNTQYF. The CDR3 coding sequence is TGCGCCAGCAGTGAGCTCCAGGGGGCGCCGGTAAATACGCAGTATTTT.

The V gene is TRBV24-1, the J gene TRBJ2-5; perhaps TRBD2 as D (5 bases). CDR3 length: 15 residues. CDR1 and CDR2 from the germline V gene are KGHDR and SFDVKD. The V end was cut by 4 bases, the J end by 5 bases, with 16 bases between. In DNA form, the CDR3 reads TGTGCCACCAGTGACACCTCGGATGACTACGAGACCCAGTACTTC. Translating gives CATSDTSDDYETQYF.

The rearrangement links TRBV10-3 to TRBJ1-6; D is unclear. The CDR3 spans 15 residues. CDR1 is ENHRY and CDR2 is SYGVKD in the germline V gene. V gave up 0 bases and J gave up 8 bases, with 11 bases separating them. The DNA of the CDR3 is TGTGCCATCAGTGAGTCGATAGGGCGGGATTCACCCCTCCACTTT. Translation gives CAISESIGRDSPLHF.

This clone was seen a handful of times. This chain uses TRBV23-1 with TRBJ2-7; TRBD2 agrees at 8 bases. TRBV23-1 is sorted into the ORF group, with uncertain function. There are 15 residues in the CDR3. With V trimmed by 2 bases and J by 4 bases, 7 bases remained unmatched. The CDR3 coding sequence is TGCGCCAGCAGTCAAGAGAGCGGGAGAGGGTACGAGCAGTACTTC. Protein product: CASSQESGRGYEQYF.

This clone was detected only once. The V call is TRBV4-1, the J call TRBJ1-1; 7 nucleotides match TRBD1. The CDR3 spans 14 residues. Germline V gene sequence: CDR1 MGHRA, CDR2 YSYEKL. V gave up 5 bases and J gave up 4 bases; unmatched junction bases: 7. CDR3 DNA sequence: TGCGCCAGCAGCTCGCAGGGGGAGGCCACTGAAGCTTTCTTT. Amino acid sequence: CASSSQGEATEAFF.

The chain has TRBV15 and TRBJ2-7; 7 bases are shared with TRBD2. The germline gives CDR1 LNHNV, CDR2 YYDKDF (reference sequence). The V segment lost 0 bases and the J segment 6 bases; nucleotides outside the gene matches: 5. The CDR3 is 14 amino acids. The CDR3 nucleotides read TGTGCCACCAGCAGAGACCTAGCGGAGATCGAGCAGTACTTC. As protein: CATSRDLAEIEQYF.

This chain uses TRBV28 with TRBJ2-3; TRBD2 matches 13 bases. Germline CDR1 MDHEN, CDR2 SYDVKM. The CDR3 has 18 amino acids. V trimming: 6 bases; J trimming: 4 bases; junction bases outside the gene matches: 13. This CDR3 is CASRGGLAGYFGADTQYF. The CDR3 nucleotides are TGTGCCAGCAGAGGGGGACTAGCGGGGTACTTCGGAGCAGATACGCAGTATTTT.

The chain employs TRBV12-3 or TRBV12-4 and TRBJ2-1; TRBD1 might be the D (6 bases). V lost 6 bases to trimming and J lost 9 bases, with 15 bases between them. CDR3 size: 13 residues. In DNA, the CDR3 is TGTGCCAGCAGCCAAACAGGGTCGGTTGAGCAGTTCTTC. It encodes CASSQTGSVEQFF.